The clone carrying this T cell receptor (beta chain) turned up a few times. As yet, its antigen is unknown. Sequencing used immunoSEQ multiplex PCR; TCRdb keeps in-frame clones, though not all of them. Of 9,500 to 15,000 clones listed, less than 70% are singletons. The source of the sample is a study of regulatory dendritic cells for organ transplantation. Turning to the study itself: Day 6 dendritic cell cultures were stimulated with LPS.

General study results and limits: Naive T cells showed high diversity, memory cells less, memory CD8+ least.

Sorted subsets were CFSE-labeled and cultured approximately 5 days with allogeneic dendritic cells. FACS sorted CD4+ or CD8+ T cells into CD45RA+ naive and CD45RO+ memory. Specimen: naive CD8+ T cells from blood cultured with dendritic cells. Indicated subset: CD45RA+ naive T cells. This receptor was identified in a human donor in good health.

CDR3 amino acids: CSSSGGNTGELFF. Written as DNA, the CDR3 is TGCAGCTCTAGCGGGGGCAACACCGGGGAGCTGTTTTTT. This chain uses TRBV29-1 with TRBJ2-2, with 10 positions matching TRBD2. Trimming at V came to 8 bases and at J to 2 bases, leaving 2 bases not matched to a gene. This CDR3 has 13 amino acids. The germline CDR1 and CDR2 sequences are SQVTM and ANQGSEA.